This record concerns one TCR beta chain sequence. What it binds is unknown. The data were obtained in a study of T cell responses to AZD1222 COVID-19 vaccine. Study results and limitations: It was only after the peak T cell response that any repertoires were sampled. Clonal diversity was possibly underestimated; the donors were predominantly white British and more often female. CD4 TCRs associated with vaccination spanned spike, dominating at 160-218 and 743-854.

The repertoire was sequenced with immunoSEQ multiplex PCR; TCRdb's copy has only in-frame clones and lacks some. The sample carries tens of thousands of clones, approximately 78% recorded once. V was clipped by 2 bases and J by 1 base, with 5 bases between them. CDR1 is SGHNT and CDR2 is YENEEA in the germline V gene. The CDR3 contains 13 residues. The TCR sequence derives from an adult in good health. The material was peripheral blood, obtained on day 0 of AZD1222 vaccination. The rearrangement uses TRBV11-3 and TRBJ1-1; D not certain. The CDR3 region is CASSLKGNTEAFF. The CDR3 bases are TGTGCCAGCAGCTTAAAGGGGAACACTGAAGCTTTCTTT.